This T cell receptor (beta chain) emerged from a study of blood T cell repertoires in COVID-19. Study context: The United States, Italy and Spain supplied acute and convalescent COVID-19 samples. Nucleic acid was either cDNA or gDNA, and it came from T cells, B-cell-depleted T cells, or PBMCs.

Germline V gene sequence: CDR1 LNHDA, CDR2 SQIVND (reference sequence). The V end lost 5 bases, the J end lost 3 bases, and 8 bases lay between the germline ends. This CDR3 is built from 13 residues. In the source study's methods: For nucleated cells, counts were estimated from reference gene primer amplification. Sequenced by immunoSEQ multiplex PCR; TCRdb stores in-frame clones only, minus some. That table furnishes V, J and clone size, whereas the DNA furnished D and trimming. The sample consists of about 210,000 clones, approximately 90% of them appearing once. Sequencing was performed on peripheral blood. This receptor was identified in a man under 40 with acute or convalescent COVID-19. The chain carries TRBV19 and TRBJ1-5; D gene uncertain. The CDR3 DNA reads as TGTGCCAGTAGTTGGCAGGACAATCAGCCCCAGCATTTT. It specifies CASSWQDNQPQHF.